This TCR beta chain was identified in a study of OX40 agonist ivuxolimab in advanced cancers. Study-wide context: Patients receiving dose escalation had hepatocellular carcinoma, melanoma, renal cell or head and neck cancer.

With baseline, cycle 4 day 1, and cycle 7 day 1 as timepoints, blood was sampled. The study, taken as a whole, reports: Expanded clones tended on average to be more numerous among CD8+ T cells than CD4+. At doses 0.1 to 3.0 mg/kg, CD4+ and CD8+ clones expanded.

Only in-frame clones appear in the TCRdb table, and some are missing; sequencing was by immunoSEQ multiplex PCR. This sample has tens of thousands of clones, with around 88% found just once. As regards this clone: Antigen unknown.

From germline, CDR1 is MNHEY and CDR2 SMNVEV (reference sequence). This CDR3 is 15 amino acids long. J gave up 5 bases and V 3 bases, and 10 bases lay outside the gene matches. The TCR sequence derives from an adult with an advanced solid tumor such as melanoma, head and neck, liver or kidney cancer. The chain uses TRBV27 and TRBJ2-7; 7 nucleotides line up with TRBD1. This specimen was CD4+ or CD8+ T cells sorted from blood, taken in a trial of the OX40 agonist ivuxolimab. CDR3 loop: CASSFLGTAFNEQYF. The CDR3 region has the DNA TGTGCCAGCAGTTTCCTCGGGACAGCTTTCAACGAGCAGTACTTC.